This TCR beta chain was sequenced for a study of identical twins. The CDR3 consists of 16 residues. V was trimmed by 0 bases and J by 5 bases, leaving 15 bases between them. CDR1 and CDR2 from the germline V gene are LNHNV and YYDKDF (reference sequence). Concerning this clonotype: Antigen unknown.

Each cDNA held unique molecular identifiers, and template switching gave it a universal primer site. Each CDR3 protein gets one entry after TCRdb re-called the 5' RACE reads with MiXCR. Altogether some 1,600,000 distinct CDR3 sequences are present, more than 30% being singletons, with the ten largest covering more than 0.25%. Points from the study as a whole: Conclusions were drawn cross-sectionally by statistical analysis, without following the same donors.

The rearrangement links TRBV15 to TRBJ2-3; D is possibly TRBD1 or TRBD2 (6 bases each). The receptor's source is a newborn girl in good health. The sequencing input was cord blood. The CDR3 loop reads CATSRDSLEGGDTQYF. DNA of the CDR3: TGTGCCACCAGCAGAGATAGTTTAGAGGGGGGAGATACGCAGTATTTT.